This T cell receptor (beta chain) was identified during a study of blood T cell repertoires in COVID-19 (dated by TCRdb to about 2020). About the investigation overall: Samples covering the acute and convalescent phases of COVID-19 were provided by collaborators in the United States, Italy and Spain. A de-identified subject ID, COVID-19 status, age in years and sex were almost always included in the sample metadata. A freely available public database, intended as a resource for researchers studying the immune response to SARS-CoV-2, is where the repertoires were released. HLA class I and class II types, where available, came from metadata supplied by the sample provider rather than from assay-based typing. Samples were obtained from the ongoing ImmuneRACE study (first 160 participants) and from 1,200 or so subjects provided by 6 global collaborators. The prospective study material was composed of cDNA or gDNA derived from T cells, B-cell-depleted T cells, or PBMCs. Deeply sampled blood TCRbeta repertoires from subjects exposed to, actively infected with, or recovered from COVID-19 were included in the dataset.

The immunoSEQ Assay, a bias-controlled multiplex PCR, was used to amplify TCRbeta CDR3 regions from genomic DNA. As for how the authors treated the data: Within the assay, amplification of reference gene primers was used to estimate how many nucleated cells each sample contained. To quantify the absolute abundance of each unique TCRbeta CDR3 rearrangement, sequence reads were collapsed and filtered. For each sample, productive Simpson clonality was calculated by taking the square root of Simpson's diversity index across productive rearrangements. Imported from immuneACCESS, the table was reduced by TCRdb to in-frame sequences with V and J called. These copies leave out some clones; in studies compared against another copy, an unresolved V gene accounts for under half, and the cause of the remainder is not known. Clone size and the V and J calls come from that table; the DNA yielded D and trimming. Across this sample there are about 46,000 clones, with approximately 90% seen only once. Jointly, the top ten make up 3.1% of the sample.

Note on this clone: No cognate antigen has been identified for it. Base quality data are lacking; no much larger clone is found one base away.

The collaborating institutions used their own protocols to collect whole blood in K2EDTA tubes. For TCRbeta analysis, collaborator samples were shipped as frozen whole blood, as isolated PBMCs, or as DNA extracted from either sample type. The CDR3 sequence holds 14 residues, the cysteine and phenylalanine included. Only CDR3 DNA is held: 42 bases, read in frame from base 1. V is cut by 6 bases and J by 6 bases, and the space between the germline ends is 14 bases. The germline V gene encodes CDR1 ENHRY and CDR2 SYGVKD. On the study overall, not on this receptor specifically: The amount of clinical and demographic metadata varied by source and participant and was provided uncurated.

The receptor chain draws on TRBV10-3 and TRBJ2-2; the D gene assignment is ambiguous. The specimen was peripheral blood. The receptor comes from a man aged 50 to 59 with acute or convalescent COVID-19. The CDR3 region: CAIRALGSAGELFF. The nucleotide sequence reads TGTGCCATCAGGGCCCTCGGAAGCGCCGGGGAGCTGTTTTTT.